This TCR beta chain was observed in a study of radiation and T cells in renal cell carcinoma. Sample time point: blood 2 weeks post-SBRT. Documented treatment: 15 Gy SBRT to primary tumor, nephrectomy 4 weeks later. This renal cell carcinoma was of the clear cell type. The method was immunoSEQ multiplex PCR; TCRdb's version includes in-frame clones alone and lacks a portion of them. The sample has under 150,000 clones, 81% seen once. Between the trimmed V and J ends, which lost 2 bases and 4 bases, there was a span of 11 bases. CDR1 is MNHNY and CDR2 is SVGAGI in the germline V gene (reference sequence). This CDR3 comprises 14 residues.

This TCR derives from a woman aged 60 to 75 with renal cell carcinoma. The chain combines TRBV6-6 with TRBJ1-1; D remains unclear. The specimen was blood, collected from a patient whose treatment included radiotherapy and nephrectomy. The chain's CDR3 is CASSYGVRSTEAFF. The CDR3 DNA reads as TGTGCCAGCAGTTACGGTGTCCGGAGCACTGAAGCTTTCTTT.